The 32 T cell receptor beta chains below were found in one sample sequenced in a study of post-analysis software for immune sequencing data. Libraries were made from TCR beta cDNA, and they carried unique molecular identifiers. TCRdb processed the PCR reads anew with MiXCR; each CDR3 protein has one entry. The sample includes about 820,000 distinct CDR3 sequences, around 53% of them seen just once. Antigens for these TCRs are unknown. Study outcomes and limitations: There were about 5 TRBV segments more frequent in patients than controls, and TRBV5-6, TRBV5-1 and TRBV20-1 were among them.

The sequencing sample was made of blood. Source of these receptors: a girl between 10 and 17 years old with multiple sclerosis.

DNA for the CDR3: TGTGCCAGCAGGGCCATTACCTACGAGCAGTACTTC. Encoded protein: CASRAITYEQYF. The rearrangement links TRBV6-2 or TRBV6-3 to TRBJ2-7, with D uncertain. From germline, CDR1 is MNHEY and CDR2 SVGEGT. The V and J ends lost 6 bases and 2 bases respectively, with 8 bases between them. The CDR3 length is 12 residues.

The table lists this clonotype with a few counts. J is TRBJ1-2 and V is TRBV6-5; 7 bases map to TRBD1. The CDR3 is 15 residues long. J gave up 1 base and V 0 bases, and 2 bases lay outside the gene matches. Germline values: CDR1 MNHEY, CDR2 SVGAGI. In DNA, the CDR3 is TGTGCCAGCAGTTACTCTACAGGGGATAACTATGGCTACACCTTC. Translation gives CASSYSTGDNYGYTF.

The rearrangement links TRBV5-1 to TRBJ2-6; 9 bases fit TRBD1. Germline CDR1 and CDR2: SGHRS and YFSETQ. The trim removed 2 bases at V and 0 bases at J, leaving 3 bases unmatched. This CDR3 comprises 17 residues. CDR3 protein: CASSFRDRVSGANVLTF. The CDR3 DNA follows: TGCGCCAGCAGCTTCCGGGACAGGGTCTCTGGGGCCAACGTCCTGACTTTC.

The gene calls are TRBV5-1 and TRBJ2-1; D is uncertain. V was clipped by 2 bases and J by 5 bases, with 5 bases between them. Germline lookup yields CDR1 SGHRS and CDR2 YFSETQ. CDR3 length equals 12 residues. The CDR3 region has the DNA TGCGCCAGCAGCTTAACCCACAATGAGCAGTTCTTC. Translating gives CASSLTHNEQFF. The full variable domain, rest sourced from reference TRBV5-1 and TRBJ2-1, is KAGVTQTPRYLIKTRGQQVTLSCSPISGHRSVSWYQQTPGQGLQFLFEYFSETQRNKGNFPGRFSGRQFSNSRSEMNVSTLELGDSALYLCASSLTHNEQFFGPGTRLTVL.

The genes are TRBV29-1 and TRBJ2-7; TRBD2 might be the D (5 bases). The J call is in doubt because the DNA end fits TRBJ2-5 better. From germline, CDR1 is SQVTM and CDR2 ANQGSEA. CDR3 length: 14 residues. CDR3 nucleotide sequence: TGCAGCGTTGAAGATCTTCTAGCAAGGGAGACCCAGTACTTC. Protein product: CSVEDLLARETQYF.

V and J are TRBV29-1 and TRBJ2-6, with D possibly TRBD1 on 6 matching bases. V was trimmed by 2 bases and J by 5 bases, leaving 10 bases between them. This CDR3 contains 14 residues. Germline-derived CDR1 and CDR2 are SQVTM and ANQGSEA. In DNA form, the CDR3 reads TGCAGCGTTGAATGGACAGACTGGGCCAACGTCCTGACTTTC. Amino acid sequence: CSVEWTDWANVLTF. The full variable domain, rest sourced from reference TRBV29-1 and TRBJ2-6, is SAVISQKPSRDICQRGTSLTIQCQVDSQVTMMFWYRQQPGQSLTLIATANQGSEATYESGFVIDKFPISRPNLTFSTLTVSNMSPEDSSIYLCSVEWTDWANVLTFGAGSRLTVL.

This chain joins TRBV29-1 and TRBJ2-7; D is perhaps TRBD1 or TRBD2 (5 bases each). Between the trimmed V and J ends, which lost 6 bases and 3 bases, there was a span of 15 bases. Germline V gene lookup returns CDR1 SQVTM and CDR2 ANQGSEA. The CDR3 extends over 13 amino acids. The DNA of the CDR3 is TGCAGCGTCTTATATGGGGGTCGCTACGAGCAGTACTTC. Amino acid sequence: CSVLYGGRYEQYF.

The chain joins TRBV29-1 to TRBJ1-1; D not resolved. Between the trimmed V and J ends, which lost 6 bases and 4 bases, there was a span of 15 bases. The CDR3 consists of 13 residues. Germline-derived CDR1 and CDR2 are SQVTM and ANQGSEA. The CDR3 here is CSVSGPRPTEAFF. In nucleotides, the CDR3 is TGCAGCGTGTCCGGGCCTCGGCCCACTGAAGCTTTCTTT.

The chain joins TRBV5-1 to TRBJ2-1; either TRBD1 or TRBD2 may fit D (6 bases each). V was shortened by 3 bases and J by 6 bases, with 13 bases between the two germline ends. The CDR3 runs 14 residues. Per the germline V gene, CDR1 is SGHRS and CDR2 is YFSETQ. CDR3 bases: TGCGCCAGCAGCTGGGGGGCAGGCCCCAATGAGCAGTTCTTC. It codes for CASSWGAGPNEQFF.

This clonotype was counted only a few times. The gene calls are TRBV2 and TRBJ2-7, with TRBD2 matching 11 bases. The germline gives CDR1 SNHLY, CDR2 FYNNEI. J was trimmed by 7 bases and V by 6 bases; bases with no gene match: 8. There are 14 residues in the CDR3. CDR3 loop: CASRPTSGGGEQYF. DNA of the CDR3: TGTGCCAGCAGGCCTACTAGCGGGGGAGGAGAGCAGTACTTC.

The chain employs TRBV12-3 or TRBV12-4 and TRBJ1-5; no firm D call. The CDR3 runs to 12 residues. V lost 6 bases and J 11 bases, leaving 14 bases between the germline ends. The CDR3 region is CASSLDRAAQHF. CDR3 nucleotides: TGTGCCAGCAGCCTCGATCGGGCAGCCCAGCATTTT.

The chain employs TRBV9 and TRBJ1-1, with 11 bases identical to TRBD1. J was trimmed by 3 bases and V by 4 bases; bases with no gene match: 8. CDR1 is SGDLS and CDR2 is YYNGEE in the germline V gene. This CDR3 contains 16 residues. This CDR3 is CASSPRGDRGDTEAFF. CDR3 nucleotides: TGTGCCAGCAGCCCGAGAGGGGACAGGGGGGACACTGAAGCTTTCTTT.

This sequence joins TRBV4-1 and TRBJ1-2, with 10 bases aligning to TRBD1. The trim removed 0 bases at V and 1 base at J, leaving 5 bases unmatched. Germline values: CDR1 MGHRA, CDR2 YSYEKL. The CDR3 extends over 17 amino acids. DNA for the CDR3: TGCGCCAGCAGCCAAGATAGGGGGACAGGGGTTAACTATGGCTACACCTTC. Its translation: CASSQDRGTGVNYGYTF.

This clonotype was counted a few times. This rearrangement joins TRBV20-1 to TRBJ2-7; 13 positions match TRBD2. The CDR3 sequence is 14 residues long. Germline CDR1 is DFQATT and CDR2 is SNEGSKA (reference sequence). V shed 3 bases and J 6 bases; nucleotides not matched to a gene: 5. CDR3: CSASTLAGGLEQYF. CDR3 DNA: TGCAGTGCTAGCACACTAGCGGGAGGGCTCGAGCAGTACTTC.

This clonotype has a count of ten or more. Germline is not matched at one junction end, which may reflect a read error. The rearrangement joins TRBV5-1 to TRBJ2-5; the D gene could be TRBD1 or TRBD2 (5 bases each). The CDR3 sequence is 14 residues long. Germline lookup yields CDR1 SGHRS and CDR2 YFSETQ. The CDR3 coding sequence is TGTGCTAGCAGCTTAGCGAGGGGTCAAGAGACCCAGTACTTC. It codes for CASSLARGQETQYF.

The rearrangement uses TRBV7-2 and TRBJ2-7; TRBD1 might be the D (6 bases). From germline, CDR1 is SGHTA and CDR2 FQGNSA. The germline V and J ends were trimmed by 0 bases and 6 bases, with 12 bases remaining between them. This CDR3 region has 14 residues. The CDR3 here is CASSLARGSGEQYF. CDR3 nucleotides: TGTGCCAGCAGCTTAGCAAGGGGGAGCGGCGAGCAGTACTTC. The variable domain in full, with the rest retrieved from reference TRBV7-2 and TRBJ2-7, is GAGVSQSPSNKVTEKGKDVELRCDPISGHTALYWYRQSLGQGLEFLIYFQGNSAPDKSGLPSDRFSAERTGGSVSTLTIQRTQQEDSAVYLCASSLARGSGEQYFGPGTRLTVT.

The DNA of the CDR3 is TGTGCCAGCAGCCCGAGCGGGCAGGGCGTAAGCGAGCAGTACTTC. Its translation: CASSPSGQGVSEQYF. This sequence joins TRBV7-9 and TRBJ2-7; tentatively, D is TRBD2 (6 bases). V lost 5 bases, J lost 6 bases, and 20 bases lay in between. The CDR3 extends over 15 amino acids. Germline V gene sequence: CDR1 SEHNR, CDR2 FQNEAQ (reference sequence).

This chain connects TRBV6-5 to TRBJ1-5, with 8 positions matching TRBD1. This CDR3 has 16 residues. V trimming: 0 bases; J trimming: 2 bases; junction bases outside the gene matches: 3. The germline V gene encodes CDR1 MNHEY and CDR2 SVGAGI. The CDR3 reads CASSYSKQGGNQPQHF. The CDR3 coding sequence is TGTGCCAGCAGTTACTCGAAACAGGGGGGCAATCAGCCCCAGCATTTT.

This rearrangement joins TRBV7-2 to TRBJ2-7; D perhaps matches TRBD2 (6 bases). V lost 4 bases and J lost 4, with 17 bases in between. CDR3 length: 15 amino acids. CDR1 is SGHTA, CDR2 FQGNSA, per germline. The CDR3 DNA reads TGTGCCAGCAGCTGGGAGGAGGGCTTGGTTTACGAGCAGTACTTC. Translated: CASSWEEGLVYEQYF.

This clonotype was observed a handful of times. V and J are TRBV18 and TRBJ2-1, with TRBD2 as a possible D gene (5 bases). The germline CDR1 and CDR2 sequences are KGHSH and LQKENI. Deletions cut 0 bases from V and 1 base from J, with 13 bases between. This CDR3 spans 17 amino acids. CDR3 region: CASSPPFSGNSYNEQFF. The DNA for the CDR3 is TGTGCCAGCTCACCACCGTTCTCGGGGAATTCCTACAATGAGCAGTTCTTC.

The rearrangement uses TRBV2 and TRBJ2-1; no definite D call. Trimming stripped 2 bases from V and 8 bases from J, with 7 bases between. This CDR3 region has 12 residues. Germline lookup yields CDR1 SNHLY and CDR2 FYNNEI. CDR3: CASSELIHEQFF. CDR3 in DNA: TGTGCCAGCAGTGAATTGATTCATGAGCAGTTCTTC.

This clonotype was seen ten or more times. In nucleotides, the CDR3 is TGCGCCAGCAGCTTGAATCGGGTTGGGTATGGCTACACCTTC. Amino acid sequence: CASSLNRVGYGYTF. The rearrangement links TRBV5-1 to TRBJ1-2; no clear D gene. CDR1 is SGHRS and CDR2 is YFSETQ in the germline V gene. Deletions cut 1 base from V and 5 bases from J, with 12 bases between. This CDR3 comprises 14 residues.

This chain uses TRBV5-1 with TRBJ2-3; 7 nucleotides match TRBD2. CDR3 length: 16 residues. Per germline, CDR1 SGHRS and CDR2 YFSETQ. V lost 0 bases to trimming and J lost 5 bases; unmatched junction nucleotides: 9. This CDR3 reads CASSLGLAAVGDTQYF. The CDR3 DNA reads TGCGCCAGCAGCTTGGGACTAGCTGCGGTCGGAGATACGCAGTATTTT.

The rearrangement uses TRBV6-5 and TRBJ2-5, with 8 bases matching TRBD1. The J call is in doubt because the DNA end fits TRBJ2-7 better. The germline V gene encodes CDR1 MNHEY and CDR2 SVGAGI. CDR3 length: 15 amino acids. The CDR3 bases are TGTGCCAGCAGTGACGGAGGACAGGGTGGCTACGAGCAGTACTTC. This translates into CASSDGGQGGYEQYF.

The V and J genes are TRBV7-2 and TRBJ2-1, with TRBD2 matching 8 bases. Germline CDR1 reads SGHTA; CDR2 reads FQGNSA. Trimming cost V 1 base and J 7 bases; bases outside gene matches: 15. The CDR3 is 18 amino acids. The CDR3 region has the DNA TGTGCCAGCAGCTTAGTGGCGATCTCGGGAGGGAAGGGTAATGAGCAGTTCTTC. Translation: CASSLVAISGGKGNEQFF. The entire variable domain, with the rest obtained from reference TRBV7-2 and TRBJ2-1, is as follows: GAGVSQSPSNKVTEKGKDVELRCDPISGHTALYWYRQSLGQGLEFLIYFQGNSAPDKSGLPSDRFSAERTGGSVSTLTIQRTQQEDSAVYLCASSLVAISGGKGNEQFFGPGTRLTVL.

The gene calls are TRBV12-3 or TRBV12-4 and TRBJ2-7; D is tentatively TRBD1 or TRBD2 (5 bases each). This CDR3 spans 15 amino acids. V shed 2 bases and J shed 0 bases, with 11 bases lying between them. DNA for the CDR3: TGTGCCAGCAGTTTACGAGGGGTTCGCTCCTACGAGCAGTACTTC. It yields the protein CASSLRGVRSYEQYF.

V is TRBV12-5 and J is TRBJ2-5, with a tentative D call TRBD2 (6 bases). Trimming left V 3 bases short and J 11 bases short, with 13 bases between. Germline V gives CDR1 LGHNT, CDR2 FRNRAP. This CDR3 is built from 12 residues. The CDR3 sequence is CASGLTSREQYF. CDR3 bases: TGTGCTAGTGGTTTAACGTCTCGGGAGCAGTACTTC. Supplemented by reference TRBV12-5 and TRBJ2-5, the full variable domain reads DARVTQTPRHKVTEMGQEVTMRCQPILGHNTVFWYRQTMMQGLELLAYFRNRAPLDDSGMPKDRFSAEMPDATLATLKIQPSEPRDSAVYFCASGLTSREQYFGPGTRLLVL.

The J gene is TRBJ2-7, the V gene TRBV6-1; TRBD2 aligns across 8 bases. With 0 bases clipped from V and 6 bases from J, the junction kept 7 bases outside the gene matches. The germline V gene encodes CDR1 MNHNS and CDR2 SASEGT. The CDR3 is 15 amino acids. The CDR3 region is CASSEAPGRAIEQYF. CDR3 in DNA: TGTGCCAGCAGTGAAGCACCCGGGAGGGCCATCGAGCAGTACTTC.

The rearrangement uses TRBV29-1 and TRBJ2-5, with D maybe TRBD2 (6 bases). The V gene lost 5 bases and the J gene lost 5 bases, with 15 bases spanning the gap. CDR3 length equals 13 residues. Germline V gene data show CDR1 as SQVTM and CDR2 as ANQGSEA. The CDR3 sequence: CSVCRDSGETQYF. CDR3 in DNA: TGCAGCGTTTGTCGGGACTCAGGGGAGACCCAGTACTTC.

The CDR3 bases are TGCAGCGCGAGGGGGAGAGTGGATGGCTACACCTTC. Protein sequence: CSARGRVDGYTF. The rearrangement uses TRBV29-1 and TRBJ1-2, with D possibly TRBD1 on 6 matching bases. Between the trimmed V and J ends, which lost 7 bases and 6 bases, there was a span of 15 bases. This CDR3 has 12 amino acids. Per germline, CDR1 SQVTM and CDR2 ANQGSEA.

V and J are TRBV5-1 and TRBJ2-1; perhaps D is TRBD1 or TRBD2 (5 bases each). V lost 3 bases, J lost 4 bases, and 14 bases lay in between. CDR3 length: 15 amino acids. CDR1 SGHRS and CDR2 YFSETQ come from the germline V gene. The CDR3 nucleotides read TGCGCCAGCAGCTGGCCCCGGGACCAATACAATGAGCAGTTCTTC. It translates to CASSWPRDQYNEQFF.

The chain couples TRBV6-1 to TRBJ2-5; 12 bases fit TRBD2. V trimming: 6 bases; J trimming: 5 bases; junction bases outside the gene matches: 10. The CDR3 loop spans 16 amino acids. Per germline, CDR1 MNHNS and CDR2 SASEGT. The CDR3 here is CASSRLAGGGDETQYF. Written as DNA, the CDR3 is TGTGCCAGCAGCCGGCTAGCGGGAGGGGGCGACGAGACCCAGTACTTC.